This entry lists 12 T cell receptor beta chains sequenced from one sample in a study of blood T cell repertoires in COVID-19. The table came from immunoSEQ multiplex PCR; TCRdb's copy has only in-frame clones and leaves some out. The sample contains some 250,000 clones, more than 70% of which appear only once. Sequencing was performed on peripheral blood. The source is a man aged 35-49 years with active or convalescent COVID-19.

This sequence joins TRBV25-1 and TRBJ2-1; TRBD1 aligns across 7 bases. Germline values: CDR1 MGHDK, CDR2 SYGVNS. This CDR3 comprises 16 residues. After removal of 3 bases from V and 0 bases from J, the junction contained 5 bases not matched to a gene. CDR3 protein: CASSDEGASSYNEQFF. CDR3 nucleotides: TGTGCCAGCAGTGATGAGGGGGCGAGCTCCTACAATGAGCAGTTCTTC.

This clone was seen a handful of times. The genes are TRBV3-1 (or the pseudogene TRBV3-2) and TRBJ1-5; 9 nucleotides align to TRBD1. The junction had 7 bases not matched to a gene; V was cut back by 0 bases and J by 7 bases. Germline CDR1 LGHDT, CDR2 YNNKEL (reference sequence). The CDR3 contains 16 residues. CDR3 DNA sequence: TGTGCCAGCAGCCAAGATTGGGGGACAGGGACCCAGCCCCAGCATTTT. Translated: CASSQDWGTGTQPQHF.

This clone turned up a few times. The chain joins TRBV27 to TRBJ1-1, with TRBD1 as a possible D gene (6 bases). This CDR3 has 15 residues. Germline V gene sequence: CDR1 MNHEY, CDR2 SMNVEV (reference sequence). The ends were cut back, 0 bases at V and 0 bases at J, with 8 bases in the middle. CDR3 protein: CASSLSGTMNTEAFF. For the CDR3, the DNA is TGTGCCAGCAGTTTATCCGGGACAATGAACACTGAAGCTTTCTTT.

The V gene is TRBV6-5, the J gene TRBJ2-4; the match to TRBD1 covers 7 bases. CDR3 length: 15 amino acids. The V gene's germline CDR1 is MNHEY and CDR2 SVGAGI. V shed 6 bases and J 4 bases; nucleotides not matched to a gene: 9. In DNA, the CDR3 is TGTGCCAGCAGGGACAGTCCAGGGGGTAAAAACATTCAGTACTTC. The encoded protein is CASRDSPGGKNIQYF.

J is TRBJ2-6 and V is TRBV5-1; D is unresolved. The germline V gene has CDR1 SGHRS and CDR2 YFSETQ. V was pared by 2 bases and J by 0 bases, with 9 bases between. The CDR3 is 16 amino acids. The CDR3 loop reads CASSLSPSSGANVLTF. The CDR3 DNA follows: TGCGCCAGCAGCTTAAGCCCAAGCTCTGGGGCCAACGTCCTGACTTTC.

The rearrangement links TRBV2 to TRBJ2-7; the match to TRBD1 covers 8 bases. Germline CDR1 is SNHLY and CDR2 is FYNNEI. This CDR3 spans 13 amino acids. Unmatched junction bases numbered 5, after V lost 10 bases and J lost 0 bases. The CDR3, as DNA: TGTGCCATACACAGGGGGGACTCCTACGAGCAGTACTTC. It yields the protein CAIHRGDSYEQYF.

This chain links TRBV5-1 with TRBJ2-3; TRBD2 might be the D (6 bases). Germline V gene sequence: CDR1 SGHRS, CDR2 YFSETQ. The CDR3 spans 14 residues. With 4 bases removed from V and 0 bases from J, the gap between germline ends came to 9 bases. CDR3 sequence (DNA): TGCGCCAGCAGCCCCGGGACTAGCACAGATACGCAGTATTTT. It translates to CASSPGTSTDTQYF.

V usage is TRBV11-3 and J usage is TRBJ2-1; unclear D gene. CDR3 size: 13 residues. V shed 1 base and J shed 7 bases, with 8 bases lying between them. The germline V gene has CDR1 SGHNT and CDR2 YENEEA. The CDR3 bases are TGTGCCAGCAGCTTAGGCGAGGAAAATGAGCAGTTCTTC. Amino acids: CASSLGEENEQFF.

About this clone itself: The same CDR3 also results from other DNA sequences found in this sample. The chain is built from TRBV11-2 and TRBJ1-1, with 7 bases matching TRBD1. The CDR3 totals 14 residues. CDR1 and CDR2 from the germline V gene are SGHAT and FQNNGV. V lost 5 bases and J lost 4; bases outside the gene matches: 7. CDR3 bases: TGTGCCAGCAGCCCCAGACAGGGAGGCACTGAAGCTTTCTTT. It yields the protein CASSPRQGGTEAFF.

The chain joins TRBV28 to TRBJ1-1; maybe TRBD1 (5 bases). This CDR3 is 12 amino acids long. CDR1 is MDHEN, CDR2 SYDVKM, per germline. Trimming removed 8 bases from V and 6 bases from J, with 13 bases in between. The CDR3 protein is CASAGRGAEAFF. In nucleotides, the CDR3 is TGTGCCAGCGCTGGAAGGGGCGCTGAAGCTTTCTTT.

The genes are TRBV29-1 and TRBJ1-5; tentative D call: TRBD1 (5 bases). Germline CDR1 and CDR2: SQVTM and ANQGSEA. The V end lost 4 bases, the J end lost 2 bases, and 18 bases lay between the germline ends. The CDR3 extends over 16 amino acids. CDR3 protein: CSVVISSSGGNQPQHF. Here the CDR3 DNA reads TGCAGCGTTGTTATCTCATCGTCGGGGGGCAATCAGCCCCAGCATTTT.

This clone occurred once. The rearrangement joins TRBV7-2 to TRBJ1-5; D is possibly TRBD1 (5 bases). Germline-derived CDR1 and CDR2 are SGHTA and FQGNSA. This CDR3 has 17 residues. The V end was cut by 5 bases, the J end by 10 bases, with 27 bases between. CDR3 DNA sequence: TGTGCCAGCAGCCGTACCTCAAAATTGACAGAGACGGAACCCCAGCATTTT. Translation gives CASSRTSKLTETEPQHF. Full variable domain (rest looked up from reference TRBV7-2 and TRBJ1-5): GAGVSQSPSNKVTEKGKDVELRCDPISGHTALYWYRQSLGQGLEFLIYFQGNSAPDKSGLPSDRFSAERTGGSVSTLTIQRTQQEDSAVYLCASSRTSKLTETEPQHFGDGTRLSIL.